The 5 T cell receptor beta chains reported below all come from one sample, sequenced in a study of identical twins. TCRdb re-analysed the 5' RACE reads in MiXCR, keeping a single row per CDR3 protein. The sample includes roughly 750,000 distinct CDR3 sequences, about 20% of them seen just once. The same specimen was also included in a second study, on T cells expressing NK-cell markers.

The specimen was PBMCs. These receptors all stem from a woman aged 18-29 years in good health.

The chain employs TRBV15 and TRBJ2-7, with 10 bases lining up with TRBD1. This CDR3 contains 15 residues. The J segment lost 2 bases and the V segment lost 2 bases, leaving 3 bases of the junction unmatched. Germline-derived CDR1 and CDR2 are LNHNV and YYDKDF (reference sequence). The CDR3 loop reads CATSRQTGGPYEQYF. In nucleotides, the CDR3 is TGTGCCACCAGCAGACAGACAGGGGGCCCCTACGAGCAGTACTTC.

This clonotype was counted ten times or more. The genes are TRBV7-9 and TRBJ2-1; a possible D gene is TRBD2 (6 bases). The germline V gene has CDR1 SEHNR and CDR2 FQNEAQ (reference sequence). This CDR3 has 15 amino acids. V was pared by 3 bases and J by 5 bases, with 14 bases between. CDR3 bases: TGTGCCAGCAGCTTCCGGCGGGGCACGAACAATGAGCAGTTCTTC. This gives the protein CASSFRRGTNNEQFF.

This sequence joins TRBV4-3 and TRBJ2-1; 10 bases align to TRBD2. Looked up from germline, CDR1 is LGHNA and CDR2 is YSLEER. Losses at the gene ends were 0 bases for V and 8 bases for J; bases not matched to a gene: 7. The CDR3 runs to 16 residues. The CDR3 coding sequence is TGCGCCAGCAGCCAAGATGAGCGGGAGGGCCGGCATGAGCAGTTCTTC. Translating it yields CASSQDEREGRHEQFF.

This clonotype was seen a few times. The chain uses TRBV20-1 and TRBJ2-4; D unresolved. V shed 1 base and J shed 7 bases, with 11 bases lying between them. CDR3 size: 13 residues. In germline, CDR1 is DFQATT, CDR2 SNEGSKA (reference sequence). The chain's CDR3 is CSARGGERNIQYF. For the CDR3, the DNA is TGCAGTGCTAGAGGTGGCGAGCGCAACATTCAGTACTTC.

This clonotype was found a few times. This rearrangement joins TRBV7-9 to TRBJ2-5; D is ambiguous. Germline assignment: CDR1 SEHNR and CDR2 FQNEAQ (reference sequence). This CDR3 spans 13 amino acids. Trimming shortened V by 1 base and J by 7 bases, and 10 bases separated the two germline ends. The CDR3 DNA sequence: TGTGCCAGCAGCTTAGACCGAGGCATGACCCAGTACTTC. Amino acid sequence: CASSLDRGMTQYF. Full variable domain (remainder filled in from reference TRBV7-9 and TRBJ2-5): DTGVSQNPRHKITKRGQNVTFRCDPISEHNRLYWYRQTLGQGPEFLTYFQNEAQLEKSRLLSDRFSAERPKGSFSTLEIQRTEQGDSAMYLCASSLDRGMTQYFGPGTRLLVL.